These 12 T cell receptor beta chains share one sample of origin, sequenced in a study of blood T cells in healthy people across ages. It was with a sample-barcoded 5' primer and a J-beta primer mix that a second PCR of roughly 6 to 11 cycles was run. Each CDR3 protein is one row after TCRdb ran MiXCR on the 5' RACE reads. The sample has 250,000 to 300,000 distinct CDR3 sequences, roughly 26% seen once. The source material was blood. The receptors come from a woman between 65 and 79 years old in good health.

This clonotype was seen only a few times. This chain's CDR3 is CSARDFGAEQFF. The CDR3 DNA reads as TGCAGTGCTAGAGATTTTGGAGCCGAGCAGTTCTTC. The genes are TRBV20-1 and TRBJ2-1; D remains unclear. The germline V and J ends were trimmed by 0 bases and 10 bases, with 10 bases remaining between them. Germline lookup yields CDR1 DFQATT and CDR2 SNEGSKA (reference sequence). There are 12 residues in the CDR3.

The chain employs TRBV14 and TRBJ1-2, with D perhaps TRBD1 (5 bases). This CDR3 has 17 residues. Germline V gene data show CDR1 as SGHDN and CDR2 as FVKESK. The V gene lost 1 base and the J gene lost 0 bases, with 15 bases spanning the gap. CDR3 amino acids: CASSQVNLRDPNYGYTF. The CDR3 DNA reads TGTGCCAGCAGCCAAGTAAATCTCCGGGACCCTAACTATGGCTACACCTTC. Variable domain in full (rest from reference TRBV14 and TRBJ1-2): EAGVTQFPSHSVIEKGQTVTLRCDPISGHDNLYWYRRVMGKEIKFLLHFVKESKQDESGMPNNRFLAERTGGTYSTLKVQPAELEDSGVYFCASSQVNLRDPNYGYTFGSGTRLTVV.

J is TRBJ2-3 and V is TRBV28; 11 positions match TRBD2. Unmatched junction bases numbered 3, after V lost 4 bases and J lost 0 bases. The germline V gene encodes CDR1 MDHEN and CDR2 SYDVKM. The CDR3 is made up of 16 amino acids. The CDR3 DNA reads TGTGCCAGCAGTTCCCGACTAGCGGGAAGCACAGATACGCAGTATTTT. Translation: CASSSRLAGSTDTQYF.

The genes are TRBV11-1 and TRBJ2-5, with D uncertain. V was pared by 6 bases and J by 5 bases, with 25 bases between. This CDR3 is built from 17 residues. Germline CDR1 is SGHAT and CDR2 is FQDESV (reference sequence). The CDR3 sequence: CASRGASTIWGQETQYF. The CDR3 DNA sequence: TGTGCCAGCAGGGGCGCGAGTACCATCTGGGGTCAGGAGACCCAGTACTTC.

The rearrangement joins TRBV28 to TRBJ2-5; no clear D gene. Judging by the DNA end, TRBJ2-7 fits better; the J call may be wrong. Looked up from germline, CDR1 is MDHEN and CDR2 is SYDVKM. This CDR3 region has 11 residues. The CDR3 loop is CASSLWDEQYF. Written as DNA, the CDR3 is TGTGCCAGCAGTTTATGGGACGAGCAGTACTTC.

V is TRBV20-1 and J is TRBJ1-4, with TRBD1 as a possible D gene (5 bases). This CDR3 spans 16 amino acids. CDR1 and CDR2 (germline): DFQATT, SNEGSKA (reference sequence). The germline V and J ends were trimmed by 0 bases and 7 bases, with 18 bases remaining between them. The CDR3 spells CSARDALRGVGEKLFF. The CDR3 nucleotides read TGCAGTGCTAGAGATGCCTTGAGGGGAGTGGGTGAAAAACTGTTTTTT.

The V call is TRBV4-1, the J call TRBJ2-7; TRBD1 agrees at 10 bases. CDR1 is MGHRA and CDR2 is YSYEKL in the germline V gene. V shed 3 bases and J 6 bases; nucleotides not matched to a gene: 8. The CDR3 covers 15 residues. The CDR3 bases are TGCGCCAGCAGCCACCAGGGACAGGGGTTAAGCGAGCAGTACTTC. This gives the protein CASSHQGQGLSEQYF.

This chain joins TRBV7-2 and TRBJ2-1; D is tentatively TRBD1 or TRBD2 (6 bases each). Germline loops: CDR1 SGHTA, CDR2 FQGNSA. The length of the CDR3 is 13 residues. Trimming took 2 bases from V and 6 from J, leaving 8 bases between them. CDR3 in amino acids: CASSLWGANEQFF. The CDR3 DNA reads as TGTGCCAGCAGCTTATGGGGGGCCAATGAGCAGTTCTTC.

This clonotype was observed many times. This chain's CDR3 is CASSGTSGEETQYF. In DNA form, the CDR3 reads TGTGCCAGCAGCGGGACTAGCGGAGAAGAGACCCAGTACTTC. The chain has TRBV9 and TRBJ2-5, with 10 bases identical to TRBD2. J was trimmed by 3 bases and V by 3 bases; bases with no gene match: 2. CDR1 SGDLS and CDR2 YYNGEE come from the germline V gene. This CDR3 has 14 residues.

The V gene is TRBV20-1, the J gene TRBJ2-1; no reliable D call. The CDR3 extends over 16 amino acids. Germline V gives CDR1 DFQATT, CDR2 SNEGSKA (reference sequence). The ends were cut back, 0 bases at V and 1 base at J, with 13 bases in the middle. The CDR3 region has the DNA TGCAGTGCTAGAGATCTTCTTAGGTTTTCCTACAATGAGCAGTTCTTC. The encoded protein is CSARDLLRFSYNEQFF.

This rearrangement joins TRBV28 to TRBJ2-7; TRBD1 agrees at 8 bases. Germline values: CDR1 MDHEN, CDR2 SYDVKM. The length of the CDR3 is 14 residues. With 4 bases clipped from V and 7 bases from J, the junction kept 9 bases outside the gene matches. CDR3 sequence: CASSSPTGVREQYF. The CDR3 coding sequence is TGTGCCAGCAGTTCCCCGACAGGGGTAAGGGAGCAGTACTTC.

This clonotype was detected a few times. The J gene is TRBJ2-4, the V gene TRBV20-1; 14 bases align to TRBD2. Trimming took 6 bases from V and 0 from J; bases not matched to a gene: 10. The CDR3 spans 18 residues. CDR1 and CDR2 from the germline V gene are DFQATT and SNEGSKA (reference sequence). CDR3 region: CSAPRGGLAGGAKNIQYF. The CDR3 DNA reads as TGCAGTGCCCCGAGGGGCGGACTAGCGGGAGGAGCCAAAAACATTCAGTACTTC.